This TCR beta chain was documented in a study of blood T cell repertoires in COVID-19. Study background: From the United States, Italy and Spain came samples of acute and convalescent COVID-19.

Authors' data handling: By means of reference gene primer amplification, nucleated cell counts were estimated. The assay was immunoSEQ multiplex PCR, and TCRdb's table has in-frame clones only and misses some. V and J calls plus clone size are reproduced from that table; the DNA served to infer D and trimming. The sample holds a few hundred thousand clones, 75% to 90% seen once. Sequenced sample: peripheral blood. The clonotype comes from a man aged 25 to 40 with active or convalescent COVID-19.

The CDR3 protein is CASSLGQGWYEQYF. Here the CDR3 DNA reads TGTGCCAGCAGTCTCGGACAGGGCTGGTACGAGCAGTACTTC. V is TRBV28 and J is TRBJ2-7, with TRBD1 identical over 8 bases. The CDR3 covers 14 residues. V trimming: 5 bases; J trimming: 4 bases; junction bases outside the gene matches: 7. Germline assignment: CDR1 MDHEN and CDR2 SYDVKM. The variable domain in full, completed from reference TRBV28 and TRBJ2-7, reads DVKVTQSSRYLVKRTGEKVFLECVQDMDHENMFWYRQDPGLGLRLIYFSYDVKMKEKGDIPEGYSVSREKKERFSLILESASTNQTSMYLCASSLGQGWYEQYFGPGTRLTVT.